This TCR beta chain is drawn from a study of shared clonotypes between healthy human individuals. V lost 2 bases and J 0 bases, leaving 8 bases between the germline ends. CDR3 size: 15 residues. Germline values: CDR1 SGDLS, CDR2 YYNGEE. In the naive CD8 group, cells lacked CD45RO and were positively selected for CCR7, so terminally differentiated effector memory CD45RA+ cells were left out. Healthy and HIV-negative, the adult donors had no recent acute infections or vaccinations. The protocol was immunoSEQ multiplex PCR, while the TCRdb copy is restricted to in-frame clones and leaves out a portion. The sample lists about 2.2 million clones; roughly 91% were seen once.

Sequencing was done on a sample of naive CD8+ T cells from PBMCs. The receptor was derived from a young man in good health. Some clones in this sample may be carry-over from other donors' samples. The chain links TRBV9 to TRBJ2-2; tentatively, D is TRBD1 (6 bases). Here the CDR3 DNA reads TGTGCCAGCAGCGTGAACAGGGCGAACACCGGGGAGCTGTTTTTT. Protein product: CASSVNRANTGELFF.